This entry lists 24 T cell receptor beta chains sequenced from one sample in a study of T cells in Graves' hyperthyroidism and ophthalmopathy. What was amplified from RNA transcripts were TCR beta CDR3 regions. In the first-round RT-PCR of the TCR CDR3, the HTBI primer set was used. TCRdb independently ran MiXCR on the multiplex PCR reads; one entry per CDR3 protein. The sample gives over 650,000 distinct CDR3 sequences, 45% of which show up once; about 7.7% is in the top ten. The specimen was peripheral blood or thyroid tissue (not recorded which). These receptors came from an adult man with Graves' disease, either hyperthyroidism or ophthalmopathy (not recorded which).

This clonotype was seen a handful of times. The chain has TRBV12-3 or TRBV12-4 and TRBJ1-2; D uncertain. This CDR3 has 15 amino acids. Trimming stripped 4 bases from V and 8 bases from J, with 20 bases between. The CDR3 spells CASSYDQSPNRGYTF. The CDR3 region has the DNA TGTGCCAGCAGTTACGACCAATCACCGAATCGCGGCTACACCTTC.

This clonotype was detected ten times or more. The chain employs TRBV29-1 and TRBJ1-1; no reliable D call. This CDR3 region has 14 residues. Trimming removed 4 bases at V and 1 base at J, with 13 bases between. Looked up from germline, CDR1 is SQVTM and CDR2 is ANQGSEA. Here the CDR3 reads CSVAVGSTNTEAFF. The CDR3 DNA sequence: TGCAGCGTTGCAGTAGGCTCAACGAACACTGAAGCTTTCTTT.

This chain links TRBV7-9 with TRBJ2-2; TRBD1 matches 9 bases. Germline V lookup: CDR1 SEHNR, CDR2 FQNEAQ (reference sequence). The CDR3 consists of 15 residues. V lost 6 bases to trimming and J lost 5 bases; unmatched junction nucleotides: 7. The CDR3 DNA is TGTGCCAGCAGTCGACAGGGGGGGTCGACCGGGGAGCTGTTTTTT. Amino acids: CASSRQGGSTGELFF.

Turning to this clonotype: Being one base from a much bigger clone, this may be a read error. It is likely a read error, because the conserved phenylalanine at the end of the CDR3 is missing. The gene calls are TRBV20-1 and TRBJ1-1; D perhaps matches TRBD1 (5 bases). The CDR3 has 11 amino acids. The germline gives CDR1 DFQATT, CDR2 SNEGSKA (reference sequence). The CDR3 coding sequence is TGCAGCCTGAGGGGGAACACTGAAGCTTTCCTT. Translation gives CSLRGNTEAFL.

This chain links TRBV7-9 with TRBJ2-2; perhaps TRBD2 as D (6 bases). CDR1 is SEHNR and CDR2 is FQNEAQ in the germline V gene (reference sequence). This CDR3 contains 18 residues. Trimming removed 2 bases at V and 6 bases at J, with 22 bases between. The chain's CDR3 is CASSLPPTSRPFAGELFF. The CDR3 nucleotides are TGTGCCAGCAGCTTACCCCCAACTAGCAGACCGTTTGCCGGGGAGCTGTTTTTT.

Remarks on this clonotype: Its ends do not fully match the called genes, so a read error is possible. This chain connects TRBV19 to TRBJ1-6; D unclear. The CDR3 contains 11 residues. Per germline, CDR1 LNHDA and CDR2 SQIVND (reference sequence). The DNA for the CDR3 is TGTGCCAGTACCGACCGTTCATCCCTCCACTTT. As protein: CASTDRSSLHF.

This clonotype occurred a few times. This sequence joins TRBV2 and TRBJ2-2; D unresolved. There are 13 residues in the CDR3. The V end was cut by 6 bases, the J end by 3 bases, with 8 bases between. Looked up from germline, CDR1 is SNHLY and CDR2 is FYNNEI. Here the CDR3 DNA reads TGTGCCAGCAGCCCTGGGGACACCGGGGAGCTGTTTTTT. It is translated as CASSPGDTGELFF.

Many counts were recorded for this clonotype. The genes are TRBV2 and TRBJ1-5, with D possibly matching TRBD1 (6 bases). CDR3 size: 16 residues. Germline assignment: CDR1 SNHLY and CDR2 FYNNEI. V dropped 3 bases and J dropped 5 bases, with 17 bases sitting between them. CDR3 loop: CASSDPRGASYQPQHF. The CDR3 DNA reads TGTGCCAGCAGTGACCCTCGGGGGGCGAGTTATCAGCCCCAGCATTTT.

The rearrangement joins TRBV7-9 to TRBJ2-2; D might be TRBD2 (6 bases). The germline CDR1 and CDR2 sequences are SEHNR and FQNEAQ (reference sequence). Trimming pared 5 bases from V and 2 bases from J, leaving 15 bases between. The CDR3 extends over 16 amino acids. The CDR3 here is CASSQEDGTNTGELFF. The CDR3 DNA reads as TGTGCCAGCAGCCAAGAGGATGGGACTAACACCGGGGAGCTGTTTTTT.

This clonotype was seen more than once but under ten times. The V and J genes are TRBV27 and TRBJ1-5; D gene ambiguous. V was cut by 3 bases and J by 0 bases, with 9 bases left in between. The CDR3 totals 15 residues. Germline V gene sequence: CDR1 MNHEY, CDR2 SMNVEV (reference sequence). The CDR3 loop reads CASSLRQSSNQPQHF. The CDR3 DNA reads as TGTGCCAGCAGTTTGAGACAATCTAGCAATCAGCCCCAGCATTTT.

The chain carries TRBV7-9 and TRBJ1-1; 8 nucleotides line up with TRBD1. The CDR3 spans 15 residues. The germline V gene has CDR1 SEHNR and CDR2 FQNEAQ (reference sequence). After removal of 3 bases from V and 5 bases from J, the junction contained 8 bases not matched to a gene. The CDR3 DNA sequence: TGTGCCAGCAGCTTTGGGACAGGCTACGGGACTGAAGCTTTCTTT. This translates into CASSFGTGYGTEAFF.

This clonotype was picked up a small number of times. In DNA form, the CDR3 reads TGTGCTAGTGGCCAGAGGGGTTTCGAGCAGTACTTC. It is translated as CASGQRGFEQYF. The chain links TRBV12-5 to TRBJ2-7, with D possibly being TRBD1 or TRBD2 (5 bases each). Trimming took 6 bases from V and 6 from J, leaving 12 bases between them. The CDR3 contains 12 residues. Germline assignment: CDR1 LGHNT and CDR2 FRNRAP.

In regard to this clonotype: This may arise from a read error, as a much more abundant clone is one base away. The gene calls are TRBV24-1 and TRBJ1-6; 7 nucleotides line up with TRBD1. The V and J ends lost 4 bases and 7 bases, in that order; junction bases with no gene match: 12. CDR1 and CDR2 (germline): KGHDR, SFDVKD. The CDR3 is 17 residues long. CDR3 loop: CATSEDSRTGTNSPLHF. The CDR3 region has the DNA TGTGCCACCAGTGAGGATTCGAGGACAGGCACCAATTCACCCCTCCACTTT.

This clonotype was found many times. The CDR3 is CASGYDQPQHF. CDR3 DNA: TGTGCCAGCGGATACGACCAGCCCCAGCATTTT. V and J are TRBV6-4 and TRBJ1-5; no clear D gene. Germline lookup yields CDR1 MRHNA and CDR2 SNTAGT. Trimming took off 8 bases at V and 7 bases at J, with 9 bases between the two ends. The CDR3 consists of 11 residues.

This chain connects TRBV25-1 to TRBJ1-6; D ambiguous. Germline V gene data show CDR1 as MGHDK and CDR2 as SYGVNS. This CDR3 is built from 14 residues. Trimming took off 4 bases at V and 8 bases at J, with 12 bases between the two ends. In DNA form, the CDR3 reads TGTGCCAGCAGTGCGGGGTCAGCGGATTCACCCCTCCACTTT. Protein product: CASSAGSADSPLHF. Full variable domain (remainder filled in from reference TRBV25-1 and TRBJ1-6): EADIYQTPRYLVIGTGKKITLECSQTMGHDKMYWYQQDPGMELHLIHYSYGVNSTEKGDLSSESTVSRIRTEHFPLTLESARPSHTSQYLCASSAGSADSPLHFGNGTRLTVT.

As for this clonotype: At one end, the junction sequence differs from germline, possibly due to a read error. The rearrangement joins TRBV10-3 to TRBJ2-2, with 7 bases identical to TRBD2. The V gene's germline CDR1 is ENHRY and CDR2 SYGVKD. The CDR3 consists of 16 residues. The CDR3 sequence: CAISELAGARTGGLFF. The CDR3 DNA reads TGTGCCATCAGTGAACTCGCGGGAGCGCGAACCGGGGGGCTGTTTTTT.

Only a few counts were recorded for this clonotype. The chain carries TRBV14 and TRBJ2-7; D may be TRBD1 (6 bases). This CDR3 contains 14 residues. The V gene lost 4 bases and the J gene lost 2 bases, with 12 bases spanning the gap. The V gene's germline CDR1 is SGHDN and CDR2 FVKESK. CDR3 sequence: CASSLWDTTYEQYF. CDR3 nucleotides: TGTGCCAGCAGCCTATGGGACACTACCTACGAGCAGTACTTC.

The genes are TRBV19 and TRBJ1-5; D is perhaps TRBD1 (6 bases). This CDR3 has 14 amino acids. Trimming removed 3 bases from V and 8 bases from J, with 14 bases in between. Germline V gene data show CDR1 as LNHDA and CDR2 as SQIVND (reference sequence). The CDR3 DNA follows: TGTGCCAGTAGTATGGGGGCTGGCGGCAAGCCCCAGCATTTT. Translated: CASSMGAGGKPQHF. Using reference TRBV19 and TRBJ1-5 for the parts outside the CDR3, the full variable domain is DGGITQSPKYLFRKEGQNVTLSCEQNLNHDAMYWYRQDPGQGLRLIYYSQIVNDFQKGDIAEGYSVSREKKESFPLTVTSAQKNPTAFYLCASSMGAGGKPQHFGDGTRLSIL.

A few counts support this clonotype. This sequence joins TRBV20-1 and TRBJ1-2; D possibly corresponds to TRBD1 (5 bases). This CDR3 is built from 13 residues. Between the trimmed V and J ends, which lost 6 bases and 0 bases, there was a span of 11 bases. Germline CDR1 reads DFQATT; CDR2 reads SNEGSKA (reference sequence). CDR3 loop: CSADDRANYGYTF. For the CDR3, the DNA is TGCAGTGCCGACGACAGAGCTAACTATGGCTACACCTTC.

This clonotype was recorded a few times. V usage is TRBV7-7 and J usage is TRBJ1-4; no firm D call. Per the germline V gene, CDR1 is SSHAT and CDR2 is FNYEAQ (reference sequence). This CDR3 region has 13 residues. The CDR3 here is CASAADFNEKLFF. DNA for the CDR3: TGTGCTAGCGCGGCAGACTTTAATGAAAAACTGTTTTTT.

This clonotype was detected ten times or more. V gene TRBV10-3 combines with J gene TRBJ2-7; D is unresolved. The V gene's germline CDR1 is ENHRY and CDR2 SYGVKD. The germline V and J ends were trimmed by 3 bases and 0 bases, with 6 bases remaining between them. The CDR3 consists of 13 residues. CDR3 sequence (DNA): TGTGCCATCAGTGACCAGAGCTCCTACGAGCAGTACTTC. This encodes CAISDQSSYEQYF.

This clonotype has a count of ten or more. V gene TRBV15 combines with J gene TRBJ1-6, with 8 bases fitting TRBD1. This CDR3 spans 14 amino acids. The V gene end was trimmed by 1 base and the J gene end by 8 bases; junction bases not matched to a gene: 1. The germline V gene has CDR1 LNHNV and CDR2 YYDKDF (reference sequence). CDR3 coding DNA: TGTGCCACCAGCAGAGCACAGGGGGATTCACCCCTCCACTTT. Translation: CATSRAQGDSPLHF.

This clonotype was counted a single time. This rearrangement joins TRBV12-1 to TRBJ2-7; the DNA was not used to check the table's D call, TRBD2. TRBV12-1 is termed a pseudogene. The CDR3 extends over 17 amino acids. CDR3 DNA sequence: TGTGCCAGCAGCTTTTCGGGACTAGCGCAAGGAACGTACGAGCAGTACTTC. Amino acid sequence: CASSFSGLAQGTYEQYF.

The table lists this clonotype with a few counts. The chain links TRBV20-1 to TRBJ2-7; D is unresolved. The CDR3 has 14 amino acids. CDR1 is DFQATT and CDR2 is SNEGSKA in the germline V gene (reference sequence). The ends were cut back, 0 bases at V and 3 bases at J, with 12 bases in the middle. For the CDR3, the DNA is TGCAGTGCTAGAGAGGGCTTCAGAGGCTACGAGCAGTACTTC. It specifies CSAREGFRGYEQYF.